The rows below give T cell receptor beta chains drawn from one sample of a study of CD8+ T cells in alopecia areata. Libraries were prepared by immunoSEQ multiplex PCR; TCRdb keeps only in-frame clonotypes and omits some of them. Among about 76,000 clones listed, around 66% were seen once. The specimen comprised CD8+ T cells sorted from blood, sampled at week 24, from a patient treated with tofacitinib. The receptors shown here come from a human donor with alopecia areata. The CDR3 runs from the conserved cysteine through the conserved F or W. The D gene is left open where the match is weak. Clone size is given for some rows only: seen once, a few or many times, or a class if the clone is expanded.

D gene	V gene	J gene	clone size	CDR3 protein	CDR3 DNA
-	TRBV5-1	TRBJ2-6	few	CASSAPDRRLSTSGANVLTF	TGCGCCAGCAGCGCCCCGGACAGACGATTATCAACCTCTGGGGCCAACGTCCTGACTTTC
TRBD1	TRBV7-2	TRBJ2-7	many	CASSPVTGGSYEQYF	TGCGCCAGCAGCCCTGTGACAGGGGGCTCCTACGAGCAGTACTTC
-	TRBV7-9	TRBJ2-3	few	CASSSHEAMTYTQYF	TGTGCCAGCAGCTCACACGAGGCCATGACTTATACGCAGTATTTT
TRBD2	TRBV30	TRBJ2-1	-	CAWSVTGLAGGYNEQFF	TGTGCCTGGAGTGTCACCGGACTAGCGGGAGGGTACAATGAGCAGTTCTTC
TRBD2	TRBV27	TRBJ2-3	-	CASRRGADTQYF	TGTGCCAGCAGGCGGGGGGCAGATACGCAGTATTTT
-	TRBV6-5	TRBJ2-1	once	CASSGGGGTNEQFF	TGTGCCAGCTCCGGCGGGGGCGGGACCAATGAGCAGTTCTTC
-	TRBV29-1	TRBJ1-1	-	CSVAGLFGAFF	TGCAGCGTTGCGGGTTTATTCGGAGCTTTCTTT
TRBD1	TRBV7-9	TRBJ2-2	few	CASSLVGQGMVIGELFF	TGTGCCAGCAGCTTAGTGGGACAGGGGATGGTCATCGGGGAGCTGTTTTTT
-	TRBV9	TRBJ1-2	few	CASSVTDSPNYGYTF	TGTGCCAGCAGCGTCACGGACAGTCCTAACTATGGCTACACCTTC
TRBD1	TRBV5-1	TRBJ2-3	-	CASSSEVDRVGPDTQYF	TGCGCCAGCAGCTCGGAGGTGGACAGGGTTGGACCAGATACGCAGTATTTT
TRBD2	TRBV7-9	TRBJ2-1	-	CASFSGSSYNEQFF	TGTGCCAGCTTTAGCGGGAGCTCCTACAATGAGCAGTTCTTC
-	TRBV5-4	TRBJ2-1	-	CASSLMGSYNEQFF	TGTGCCAGCAGCCTTATGGGCTCCTACAATGAGCAGTTCTTC
-	TRBV10-3	TRBJ1-1	-	CAISDSRVAMDTEAFF	TGTGCCATCAGTGATAGCCGGGTAGCGATGGACACTGAAGCTTTCTTT
-	TRBV4-3	TRBJ2-1	-	CASSQGTQRPHEQFF	TGCGCCAGCAGCCAAGGGACTCAGAGGCCCCATGAGCAGTTCTTC
TRBD2	TRBV4-1	TRBJ2-3	-	CASSQDTSGRGTDTQYF	TGCGCCAGCAGCCAAGATACTAGCGGGAGGGGCACAGATACGCAGTATTTT
-	TRBV7-9	TRBJ2-4	-	CASSLPAENIQYF	TGTGCCAGCAGCTTGCCAGCGGAAAACATTCAGTACTTC
-	TRBV29-1	TRBJ2-1	-	CSVEDHAVSYNEQFF	TGCAGCGTTGAAGATCACGCGGTCTCCTACAATGAGCAGTTCTTC
TRBD2	TRBV5-1	TRBJ2-3	-	CASSPIQTSGRMADTQYF	TGCGCCAGCAGCCCAATCCAGACTAGCGGGAGGATGGCAGATACGCAGTATTTT
TRBD1	TRBV30	TRBJ2-7	-	CAWSVGTGSYEQYF	TGTGCCTGGAGTGTTGGGACAGGGTCCTACGAGCAGTACTTC
TRBD2	TRBV14	TRBJ2-1	-	CASSQDSLAGANEQFF	TGTGCCAGCAGCCAAGATAGCCTAGCGGGAGCTAATGAGCAGTTCTTC
TRBD2	TRBV7-9	TRBJ2-3	-	CASRSPAGVTDTQYF	TGTGCCAGCAGGTCTCCCGCGGGGGTCACAGATACGCAGTATTTT
-	TRBV30	TRBJ2-1	-	CAWSVVGNEQFF	TGTGCCTGGAGTGTAGTAGGCAATGAGCAGTTCTTC
-	TRBV23-1	TRBJ1-2	-	CASSQSWVGCDYGYTF	TGCGCCAGCAGTCAATCGTGGGTAGGGTGTGACTATGGCTACACCTTC
TRBD2	TRBV7-9	TRBJ2-1	-	CASSARLAGSMKQFF	TGTGCCAGCAGCGCGAGACTAGCGGGGTCAATGAAGCAGTTCTTC
TRBD2	TRBV7-3	TRBJ2-5	-	CASSLSGTSGETQYF	TGTGCCAGCAGCCTGTCCGGGACTAGCGGAGAGACCCAGTACTTC
-	TRBV14	TRBJ2-7	-	CASSQRPSYEQYF	TGTGCCAGCAGCCAACGCCCTTCCTACGAGCAGTACTTC